Following are 16 T cell receptor beta chains from one sample sequenced in a study of T-cell memory formation after mild COVID-19. One entry per CDR3 protein results from TCRdb running MiXCR on the 5' RACE reads. The sample lists fewer than 700,000 distinct CDR3 sequences; roughly 20% were seen once. Sequenced input: PBMCs or a T cell subset sorted from them (not recorded which). These receptors were obtained from an adult woman who had mild COVID-19 (a few samples of this study predate the infection). Cell type and time point are not known.

The chain joins TRBV20-1 to TRBJ2-7; tentatively, D is TRBD2 (6 bases). Germline V lookup: CDR1 DFQATT, CDR2 SNEGSKA (reference sequence). The CDR3 loop spans 13 amino acids. The CDR3 is CLPSWRGSYEQYF. DNA of the CDR3: TGCCTTCCCTCATGGCGGGGCTCCTACGAGCAGTACTTC.

The chain has TRBV7-9 and TRBJ2-2; TRBD2 might be the D (5 bases). The V gene lost 5 bases and the J gene lost 7 bases, with 11 bases spanning the gap. The CDR3 has 13 residues. Germline values: CDR1 SEHNR, CDR2 FQNEAQ (reference sequence). CDR3 DNA sequence: TGTGCCAGCAGCCTCGGGAATGGCGGGGAGCTGTTTTTT. As protein: CASSLGNGGELFF.

This clonotype was seen a few times. The rearrangement joins TRBV15 to TRBJ2-5; D might be TRBD1 (6 bases). V was shortened by 0 bases and J by 11 bases, with 10 bases between the two germline ends. CDR1 LNHNV and CDR2 YYDKDF come from the germline V gene (reference sequence). There are 12 residues in the CDR3. The CDR3 loop is CATSRDRQVQYF. As DNA, the CDR3 is TGTGCCACCAGCAGAGACAGACAGGTTCAGTACTTC.

The chain links TRBV3-1 to TRBJ1-2; tentative D call: TRBD1 (5 bases). CDR3 length equals 17 residues. Between the trimmed V and J ends, which lost 0 bases and 6 bases, there was a span of 20 bases. Germline V gives CDR1 LGHDT, CDR2 YNNKEL (reference sequence). The CDR3 sequence is CASSQERARGLGHGYTF. CDR3 nucleotides: TGTGCCAGCAGCCAAGAGCGAGCAAGGGGATTGGGGCATGGCTACACCTTC.

There are a few counts of this clonotype. The V and J genes are TRBV6-5 and TRBJ1-6; D gene ambiguous. Germline V gene data show CDR1 as MNHEY and CDR2 as SVGAGI. The CDR3 is 15 amino acids. V was shortened by 2 bases and J by 7 bases, with 12 bases between the two germline ends. The CDR3 region is CASSYGGSGNSPLHF. The CDR3 nucleotides read TGTGCCAGCAGTTACGGTGGTAGTGGGAATTCACCCCTCCACTTT.

The rearrangement joins TRBV21-1 to TRBJ2-5; the table's D call, TRBD2, has no DNA check behind it. TRBV21-1 has pseudogene status. The CDR3 extends over 20 amino acids. The CDR3 spells CASTPSGGTSGNPHQETQYF. The DNA of the CDR3 is TGTGCCAGCACTCCGTCGGGGGGGACTAGCGGGAACCCCCATCAAGAGACCCAGTACTTC.

The rearrangement links TRBV12-3 or TRBV12-4 to TRBJ2-7; D not resolved. V shed 4 bases and J shed 2 bases, with 12 bases lying between them. The CDR3 totals 14 residues. The CDR3 protein is CASSSSSRTYEQYF. CDR3 nucleotide sequence: TGTGCCAGCAGTTCAAGCTCGAGAACCTACGAGCAGTACTTC.

In this sample, this clonotype turned up a few times. The chain combines TRBV5-1 with TRBJ2-3; 15 positions match TRBD2. CDR1 and CDR2 (germline): SGHRS, YFSETQ. V was clipped by 0 bases and J by 4 bases; unmatched bases: 6. CDR3 length equals 18 residues. The CDR3 region has the DNA TGCGCCAGCAGCTTGGGGACTAGCGGGAGGGCCGGGTCAGATACGCAGTATTTT. Translated, it gives CASSLGTSGRAGSDTQYF.

This clonotype was detected ten times or more. The rearrangement uses TRBV12-3 or TRBV12-4 and TRBJ1-1, with D unclear. This CDR3 has 13 residues. Trimming took 3 bases from V and 4 from J, leaving 9 bases between them. CDR3 residues: CASSFKKSTEAFF. Written as DNA, the CDR3 is TGTGCCAGCAGTTTCAAAAAGAGCACTGAAGCTTTCTTT.

The rearrangement links TRBV3-1 to TRBJ2-1; D unclear. Deletions cut 3 bases from V and 4 bases from J, with 7 bases between. The CDR3 has 13 residues. Per the germline V gene, CDR1 is LGHDT and CDR2 is YNNKEL (reference sequence). CDR3 residues: CASSHGTYNEQFF. The DNA for the CDR3 is TGTGCCAGCAGCCATGGTACTTACAATGAGCAGTTCTTC.

In its sample, this clonotype was seen a few times. The rearrangement uses TRBV7-9 and TRBJ2-5, with 9 bases fitting TRBD2. CDR1 and CDR2 (germline): SEHNR, FQNEAQ (reference sequence). This CDR3 has 12 residues. Trimming took 9 bases from V and 5 from J; bases not matched to a gene: 4. This chain's CDR3 is CASQRGVETQYF. CDR3 nucleotide sequence: TGTGCCAGTCAGCGGGGGGTGGAGACCCAGTACTTC.

The chain uses TRBV9 and TRBJ2-1; 10 positions match TRBD1. V shed 0 bases and J 7 bases; nucleotides not matched to a gene: 4. The CDR3 runs to 15 residues. Per the germline V gene, CDR1 is SGDLS and CDR2 is YYNGEE. CDR3: CASSVEGTGVNEQFF. In DNA form, the CDR3 reads TGTGCCAGCAGCGTAGAAGGGACAGGGGTGAATGAGCAGTTCTTC.

This clonotype was picked up a small number of times. This chain joins TRBV5-1 and TRBJ1-2, with no clear D. The V gene lost 0 bases and the J gene lost 1 base, with 7 bases spanning the gap. The CDR3 covers 14 residues. CDR1 SGHRS and CDR2 YFSETQ come from the germline V gene. In DNA form, the CDR3 reads TGCGCCAGCAGCTTGGAGTTTGGTAACTATGGCTACACCTTC. Translated: CASSLEFGNYGYTF.

V is TRBV7-6 and J is TRBJ2-3, with TRBD1 as a possible D gene (5 bases). Germline values: CDR1 SGHVS, CDR2 FNYEAQ. The V end was cut by 0 bases, the J end by 3 bases, with 10 bases between. This CDR3 has 15 amino acids. Written as DNA, the CDR3 is TGTGCCAGCAGCTTAGCGGGGCTGAGGACAGATACGCAGTATTTT. Amino acid sequence: CASSLAGLRTDTQYF.

The chain uses TRBV20-1 and TRBJ1-2; D call uncertain. Germline-derived CDR1 and CDR2 are DFQATT and SNEGSKA (reference sequence). This CDR3 is 13 amino acids long. V lost 5 bases, J lost 3 bases, and 13 bases lay in between. Written as DNA, the CDR3 is TGCAGTGCTCATATATCGGGGTACTATGGCTACACCTTC. It encodes CSAHISGYYGYTF.

Many counts were recorded for this clonotype. The chain has TRBV5-6 and TRBJ2-5, with 10 bases fitting TRBD2. The ends lost 0 bases at V and 3 bases at J; junction bases unmatched: 2. The CDR3 length is 15 residues. Germline V gene sequence: CDR1 SGHDT, CDR2 YYEEEE. The CDR3 sequence is CASSLDLAGEETQYF. In nucleotides, the CDR3 is TGTGCCAGCAGCTTGGATCTAGCGGGGGAAGAGACCCAGTACTTC.